This paragraph reports one T cell receptor (beta chain). Using immunoSEQ multiplex PCR, the repertoire was profiled, and TCRdb retains in-frame clones only, with some absent. The data contain approximately 170,000 clones, under 90% of them singletons. The V gene's germline CDR1 is SGDLS and CDR2 YYNGEE. Trimming at V came to 2 bases and at J to 1 base, leaving 2 bases not matched to a gene. This CDR3 spans 14 amino acids. This entry is derived from a study of blood T cell repertoires in COVID-19. The sample consisted of PBMCs or T cells enriched from blood (not recorded which). The receptor was isolated from a woman aged 50 to 60 who had recovered from COVID-19. This rearrangement joins TRBV9 to TRBJ2-5, with 7 nucleotides matching TRBD1. The CDR3 spells CASSVSGGQETQYF. CDR3 DNA: TGTGCCAGCAGCGTTTCAGGGGGCCAAGAGACCCAGTACTTC.